The rows below give T cell receptor beta chains drawn from one sample of a study of control samples from healthy donors and cancer patients. TCRdb's copy holds only in-frame clones and misses some; the assay was immunoSEQ multiplex PCR. This table holds 12,000 to 15,000 clones, roughly 80% found once. The specimen sequenced was formalin-fixed, paraffin-embedded tissue. The source is a female donor with lung cancer. CDR3s include the opening cysteine and the closing phenylalanine or tryptophan. A D gene is named only where the DNA matches it firmly. Clone size appears in some rows only: once, few, many, or a class for an expanded clone.

cdr3_length: 16; v_call: TRBV7-2; j_call: TRBJ2-7; clone_size: medium-sized; d_call: TRBD1; cdr3_nt: TGTGCCAGCAGATTCGACAGGGAAGGACCTTTATACGAGCAGTACTTC; cdr3_aa: CASRFDREGPLYEQYF
cdr3_length: 15; v_call: TRBV12-5; j_call: TRBJ2-2; clone_size: few; d_call: TRBD2; cdr3_nt: TGTGCTAGTGTTTCTAGCGGGATCGACACCGGGGAGCTGTTTTTT; cdr3_aa: CASVSSGIDTGELFF
cdr3_length: 16; v_call: TRBV7-9; j_call: TRBJ2-7; clone_size: -; d_call: -; cdr3_nt: TGTGCCAGCAGCTTAGTCTCCCGGGACGGCGCCTACGAGCAGTACTTC; cdr3_aa: CASSLVSRDGAYEQYF
cdr3_length: 15; v_call: TRBV7-8; j_call: TRBJ1-1; clone_size: -; d_call: TRBD1; cdr3_nt: TGTGCCAGCAGCTTAGTCCCCGGGACAGGGACTGAAGCTTTCTTT; cdr3_aa: CASSLVPGTGTEAFF
cdr3_length: 15; v_call: TRBV6-5; j_call: TRBJ2-4; clone_size: once; d_call: -; cdr3_nt: TGTGCCAGCACGGCCGGATTGGGCAGGGCGTACATTCAGTACTTC; cdr3_aa: CASTAGLGRAYIQYF
cdr3_length: 15; v_call: TRBV5-1; j_call: TRBJ2-7; clone_size: -; d_call: -; cdr3_nt: TGCGCCAGCAGCCCACTAGTTCCCCCTGACTACGAGCAGTACTTC; cdr3_aa: CASSPLVPPDYEQYF
cdr3_length: 12; v_call: TRBV27; j_call: TRBJ1-2; clone_size: -; d_call: -; cdr3_nt: TGTGCCAGCAGTTCCACCCCCTATGGCTACACCTTC; cdr3_aa: CASSSTPYGYTF
cdr3_length: 15; v_call: TRBV2; j_call: TRBJ1-1; clone_size: -; d_call: TRBD1; cdr3_nt: TGTGCCAGCGGACGACAGGGGCTGGCGAACACTGAAGCTTTCTTT; cdr3_aa: CASGRQGLANTEAFF
cdr3_length: 13; v_call: TRBV10-3; j_call: TRBJ2-3; clone_size: -; d_call: TRBD2; cdr3_nt: TGTGCCATTAGCGGGGGGGCGGAAGATACGCAGTATTTT; cdr3_aa: CAISGGAEDTQYF
cdr3_length: 16; v_call: TRBV3-1/TRBV3-2; j_call: TRBJ2-3; clone_size: -; d_call: TRBD2; cdr3_nt: TGTGCCAGCAGCCAGTCGGGACTAGCGGGAGTAGATACGCAGTATTTT; cdr3_aa: CASSQSGLAGVDTQYF
cdr3_length: 14; v_call: TRBV6-2/TRBV6-3; j_call: TRBJ2-6; clone_size: few; d_call: -; cdr3_nt: TGTGCCAGCAGTTACAGCTCTGGGGCCAACGTCCTGACTTTC; cdr3_aa: CASSYSSGANVLTF
cdr3_length: 12; v_call: TRBV10-3; j_call: TRBJ2-3; clone_size: -; d_call: -; cdr3_nt: TGTGCCATCAGTGAGTCGGGATTTACGCAGTATTTT; cdr3_aa: CAISESGFTQYF
cdr3_length: 15; v_call: TRBV5-1; j_call: TRBJ1-6; clone_size: once; d_call: -; cdr3_nt: TGCGCCAGCAGCTTGAGGACAGACGGGGGTTCACCCCTCCACTTT; cdr3_aa: CASSLRTDGGSPLHF
cdr3_length: 12; v_call: TRBV18; j_call: TRBJ2-7; clone_size: -; d_call: -; cdr3_nt: TGTGCCAGCTCACCCGCGGGGTACGAGCAGTACTTC; cdr3_aa: CASSPAGYEQYF